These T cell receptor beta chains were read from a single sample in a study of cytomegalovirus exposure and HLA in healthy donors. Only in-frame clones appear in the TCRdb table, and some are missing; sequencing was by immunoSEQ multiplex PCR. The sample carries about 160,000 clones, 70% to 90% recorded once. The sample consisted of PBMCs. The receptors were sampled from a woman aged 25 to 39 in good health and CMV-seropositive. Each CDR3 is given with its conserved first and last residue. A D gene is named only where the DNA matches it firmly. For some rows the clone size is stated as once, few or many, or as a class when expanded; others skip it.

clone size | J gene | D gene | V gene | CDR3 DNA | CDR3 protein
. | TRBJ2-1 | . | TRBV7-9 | TGTGCCAGCAGCTACCCCGGACGGGGTATGAATGAGCAGTTCTTC | CASSYPGRGMNEQFF
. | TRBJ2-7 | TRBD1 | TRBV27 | TGTGCCAGCAGTAGAGTTGGGACAGGCCAGTACTTC | CASSRVGTGQYF
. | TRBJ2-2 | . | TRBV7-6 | TGTGCCAGCAGCCCCTCCCTGGCTGCCCGCCTGAACACCGGGGAGCTGTTTTTT | CASSPSLAARLNTGELFF
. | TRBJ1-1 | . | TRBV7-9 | TGTGCCAGCAGCTTAGCCGGGATAAAGGTAGCTTTCTTT | CASSLAGIKVAFF
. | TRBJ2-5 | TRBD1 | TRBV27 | TGTGCCAGCAGTGCCTACAGGGGTGCGGGAGAGACCCAGTACTTC | CASSAYRGAGETQYF
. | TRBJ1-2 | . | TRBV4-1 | TGCGCCAGCAGCCAAGAAGGGTTCGGGATTGCCTATGGCTACACCTTC | CASSQEGFGIAYGYTF
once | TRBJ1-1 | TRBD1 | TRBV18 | TGTGCCAGCTCACCATTCTTGGGACAGGGGATGATGGGCACTGAAGCTTTCTTT | CASSPFLGQGMMGTEAFF
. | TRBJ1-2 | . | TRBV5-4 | TGTGCCAGCAGCTTGGCCGGGGGGCTCGATGGCTACACCTTC | CASSLAGGLDGYTF
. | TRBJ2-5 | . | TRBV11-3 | TGTGCCAGCAGCTTAGTTGAGAGGACCCAGTACTTC | CASSLVERTQYF
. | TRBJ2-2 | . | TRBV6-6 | TGTGCCACCCGACAGCTGGCGAACACCGGGGAGCTGTTTTTT | CATRQLANTGELFF
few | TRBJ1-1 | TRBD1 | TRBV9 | TGTGCCAGCAGCGTAGGGGCAGGGGGAGCGAACACTGAAGCTTTCTTT | CASSVGAGGANTEAFF
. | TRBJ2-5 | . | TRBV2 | TGTGCCAGCAGTGGGCAGGGGACGCAAGAGACCCAGTACTTC | CASSGQGTQETQYF
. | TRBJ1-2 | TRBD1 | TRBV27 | TGTGCCAGCAGTCCCGACCCGACAGGGTCTGGCTACACCTTC | CASSPDPTGSGYTF
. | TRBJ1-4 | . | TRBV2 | TGTGCCAGCACGGATCGGGATGAAAAACTGTTTTTT | CASTDRDEKLFF
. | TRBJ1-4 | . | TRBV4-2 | TGTGCCAGCAGCCAGGTCCACGGTGCAACTAATGAAAAACTGTTTTTT | CASSQVHGATNEKLFF
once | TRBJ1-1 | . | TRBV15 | TGTGCCACCAGCAGAGATGGCACCAACACTGAAGCTTTCTTT | CATSRDGTNTEAFF
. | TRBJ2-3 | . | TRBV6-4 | TGTGCCAGCAGTGAGCGGGGTGGCACAGATACGCAGTATTTT | CASSERGGTDTQYF
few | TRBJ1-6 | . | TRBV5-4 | TGTGCCAGCAGCCCGGCCCTTCCGGGTAGTTCACCCCTCCACTTT | CASSPALPGSSPLHF
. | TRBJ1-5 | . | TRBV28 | TGTGCCAGCAGCCTCACAGGAACACGGCGGCCCCAGCATTTT | CASSLTGTRRPQHF
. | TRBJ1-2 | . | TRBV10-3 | TGTGCCATCAGTGACTTCGGGACTCCGGACCGAGATGGCTACACCTTC | CAISDFGTPDRDGYTF
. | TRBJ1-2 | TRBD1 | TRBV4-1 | TGCGCCAGCAGCCAGCCCGGGACAGCTTATGGCTACACCTTC | CASSQPGTAYGYTF
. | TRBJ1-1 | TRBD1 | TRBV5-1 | TGCGCCAGCAGCTTCACAGGGGGCGCGTGGGCTTTCTTT | CASSFTGGAWAFF
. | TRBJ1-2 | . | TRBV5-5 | TGTGCCAGCAGCTTGGAGGGAGGGGCCTATGGCTACACCTTC | CASSLEGGAYGYTF